The 15 T cell receptor beta chains reported below all come from one sample, sequenced in a study of beta chain features in type 1 diabetes listed by TCRdb under 2018. Libraries were built with the immunoSEQ multiplex PCR assay. The entire amount of isolated RNA was reverse transcribed using the High Capacity cDNA Reverse Transcription Kit, so the sequenced TCRB transcripts were expressed ones. TCRdb holds this immuneACCESS table with in-frame rearrangements only. Some clones are missing; in checked studies, unresolved V genes explain under half, and the rest has no known cause. In all, the sample holds 600,000 to 650,000 clones, and 15% of those were seen once. In total, the top ten clones hold approximately 0.087% of the sample. Sequenced: naive CD4+ T cells from blood. According to the study, the label for this sample's cell subset or site signals: true naive CD4+ T cells. These receptors came from a man between 18 and 29 years old in good health.

The chain has TRBV9 and TRBJ2-5; D not resolved. The CDR3 sequence is 14 residues long. With 0 bases removed from V and 4 bases from J, the gap between germline ends came to 10 bases. The germline V gene encodes CDR1 SGDLS and CDR2 YYNGEE. This chain's CDR3 is CASSVGRNGETQYF. DNA of the CDR3: TGTGCCAGCAGCGTAGGTAGAAACGGAGAGACCCAGTACTTC.

This chain connects TRBV4-2 to TRBJ2-1; D possibly matches TRBD1 or TRBD2 (5 bases each). Between the trimmed V and J ends, which lost 0 bases and 4 bases, there was a span of 22 bases. CDR1 LGHNA and CDR2 YNFKEQ come from the germline V gene. The CDR3 contains 19 residues. As DNA, the CDR3 is TGTGCCAGCAGCCAAGATGGCGACTCCGGGACCTCACATTACAATGAGCAGTTCTTC. This gives the protein CASSQDGDSGTSHYNEQFF.

This clone was seen more than once but under ten times. Additional DNA sequences in this sample encode the identical CDR3. The rearrangement uses TRBV18 and TRBJ1-1, with D perhaps TRBD1 (5 bases). Germline CDR1 reads KGHSH; CDR2 reads LQKENI. Trimming shortened V by 6 bases and J by 1 base, and 9 bases separated the two germline ends. The CDR3 totals 13 residues. CDR3 loop: CASSQGPNTEAFF. In nucleotides, the CDR3 is TGTGCCAGCTCCCAGGGCCCGAACACTGAAGCTTTCTTT.

This clone showed up just a few times. This chain uses TRBV28 with TRBJ2-7; D call uncertain. The CDR3 has 11 amino acids. V shed 7 bases and J shed 3 bases, with 7 bases lying between them. Per germline, CDR1 MDHEN and CDR2 SYDVKM. CDR3 bases: TGTGCCAGCAACCAGGACTACGAGCAGTACTTC. This encodes CASNQDYEQYF.

The chain joins TRBV7-2 to TRBJ2-1, with TRBD2 as a possible D gene (6 bases). Germline V CDR1 and CDR2: SGHTA, FQGNSA. This CDR3 is 15 amino acids long. Trimming removed 1 base from V and 5 bases from J, with 12 bases in between. The CDR3 coding sequence is TGTGCCAGCAGCTTAGTCGCGGGGCGTAACAATGAGCAGTTCTTC. This gives the protein CASSLVAGRNNEQFF.

The chain couples TRBV6-5 to TRBJ2-7, with TRBD1 matching 8 bases. Unmatched junction bases numbered 3, after V lost 4 bases and J lost 4 bases. This CDR3 has 13 amino acids. CDR1 MNHEY and CDR2 SVGAGI come from the germline V gene. The chain's CDR3 is CASSSQGAYEQYF. Here the CDR3 DNA reads TGTGCCAGCAGTTCCCAGGGGGCGTACGAGCAGTACTTC.

The chain is built from TRBV6-1 and TRBJ2-1, with 10 bases aligning to TRBD2. V shed 7 bases and J 4 bases; nucleotides not matched to a gene: 1. Per germline, CDR1 MNHNS and CDR2 SASEGT. The CDR3 covers 13 residues. CDR3 amino acids: CASKTSGYNEQFF. The CDR3 DNA reads TGTGCCAGCAAGACTAGCGGGTACAATGAGCAGTTCTTC.

In this sample, this clone turned up a few times. In DNA, the CDR3 is TGTGCCAGCAGCCATCGCGGGGACACCATATATTTT. Its protein is CASSHRGDTIYF. The rearrangement links TRBV11-3 to TRBJ1-3; D gene ambiguous. The germline gives CDR1 SGHNT, CDR2 YENEEA. The V gene lost 5 bases and the J gene lost 8 bases, with 10 bases spanning the gap. The CDR3 consists of 12 residues.

This clone was observed a few times. The genes are TRBV6-1 and TRBJ2-1; 9 nucleotides match TRBD1. The trim removed 5 bases at V and 1 base at J, leaving 3 bases unmatched. The V gene's germline CDR1 is MNHNS and CDR2 SASEGT. The CDR3 runs 15 residues. The CDR3 sequence is CASSHDRGSYNEQFF. In DNA form, the CDR3 reads TGTGCCAGCAGTCATGACAGGGGGTCCTACAATGAGCAGTTCTTC.

This clone was observed a few times. This sequence joins TRBV14 and TRBJ2-7, with D maybe TRBD1 (7 bases). CDR3 size: 15 residues. Per germline, CDR1 SGHDN and CDR2 FVKESK. The V and J ends lost 4 bases and 7 bases respectively, with 20 bases between them. CDR3 coding DNA: TGTGCCAGCAGCCGGACCGGGGGACAGCTACGAGAGCAGTACTTC. Amino acids: CASSRTGGQLREQYF.

This sequence joins TRBV4-2 and TRBJ2-1; 10 bases line up with TRBD2. Looked up from germline, CDR1 is LGHNA and CDR2 is YNFKEQ. The V and J ends lost 8 bases and 8 bases, in that order; junction bases with no gene match: 15. CDR3 size: 16 residues. The CDR3 coding sequence is TGTGCCAGCGGAAAAGCGGGAGGGCCATTCATCGATGAGCAGTTCTTC. This sequence encodes CASGKAGGPFIDEQFF.

The CDR3 spells CASSRTGLNTGELFF. The CDR3 DNA reads TGTGCCAGTAGTCGGACAGGGTTGAACACCGGGGAGCTGTTTTTT. The chain couples TRBV19 to TRBJ2-2; 8 nucleotides line up with TRBD1. Germline V gene data show CDR1 as LNHDA and CDR2 as SQIVND (reference sequence). V shed 5 bases and J 1 base; nucleotides not matched to a gene: 3. This CDR3 is built from 15 residues.

Only a few counts were recorded for this clone. The sample contains more than one DNA sequence encoding this CDR3. The rearrangement links TRBV5-1 to TRBJ1-1; D might be TRBD1 (6 bases). CDR3 length: 14 residues. In germline, CDR1 is SGHRS, CDR2 YFSETQ. V lost 1 base to trimming and J lost 4 bases, with 11 bases between them. The CDR3 region has the DNA TGCGCCAGCAGCTTGCAAGGAGGGGGCACTGAAGCTTTCTTT. This encodes CASSLQGGGTEAFF.

The chain combines TRBV28 with TRBJ2-2; D might be TRBD1 (6 bases). Germline values: CDR1 MDHEN, CDR2 SYDVKM. The CDR3 is 15 residues long. Trimming took 6 bases from V and 4 from J, leaving 15 bases between them. CDR3 amino acids: CASSPTGMGTGELFF. The CDR3 DNA is TGTGCCAGCAGCCCCACAGGGATGGGCACCGGGGAGCTGTTTTTT.

This clone showed up many times. The rearrangement links TRBV11-2 to TRBJ2-1, with D perhaps TRBD2 (5 bases). V was shortened by 1 base and J by 1 base, with 11 bases between the two germline ends. The CDR3 sequence is 16 residues long. Per germline, CDR1 SGHAT and CDR2 FQNNGV. The CDR3 protein is CASSLVSGMSYNEQFF. CDR3 in DNA: TGTGCCAGCAGCTTAGTGTCGGGAATGTCCTACAATGAGCAGTTCTTC.